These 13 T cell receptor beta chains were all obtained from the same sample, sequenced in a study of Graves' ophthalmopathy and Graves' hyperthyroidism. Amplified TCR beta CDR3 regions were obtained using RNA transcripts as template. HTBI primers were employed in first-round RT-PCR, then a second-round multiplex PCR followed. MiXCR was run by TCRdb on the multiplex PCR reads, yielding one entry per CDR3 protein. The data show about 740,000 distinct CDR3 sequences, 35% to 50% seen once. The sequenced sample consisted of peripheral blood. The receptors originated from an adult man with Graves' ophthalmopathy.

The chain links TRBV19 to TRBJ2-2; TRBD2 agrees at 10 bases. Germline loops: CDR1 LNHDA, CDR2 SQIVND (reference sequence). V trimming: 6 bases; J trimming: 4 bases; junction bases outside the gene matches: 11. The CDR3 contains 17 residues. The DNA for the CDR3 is TGTGCCAGTAGCACAACCCGAGCGGGGGGGATCACCGGGGAGCTGTTTTTT. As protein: CASSTTRAGGITGELFF.

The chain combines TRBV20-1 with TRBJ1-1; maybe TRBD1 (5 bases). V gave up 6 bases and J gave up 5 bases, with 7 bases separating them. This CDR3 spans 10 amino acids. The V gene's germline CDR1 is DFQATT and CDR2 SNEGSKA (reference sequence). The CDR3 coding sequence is TGCAGTGCCGACAGTACTGAAGCTTTCTTT. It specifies CSADSTEAFF.

For the CDR3, the DNA is TGTGCCATCAGTGAGAACACCGGACAGGGCTATGGCTACACCTTC. Protein sequence: CAISENTGQGYGYTF. This sequence joins TRBV10-3 and TRBJ1-2, with 8 nucleotides matching TRBD1. Germline V gene data show CDR1 as ENHRY and CDR2 as SYGVKD. This CDR3 comprises 15 residues. The J segment lost 4 bases and the V segment lost 2 bases, leaving 6 bases of the junction unmatched.

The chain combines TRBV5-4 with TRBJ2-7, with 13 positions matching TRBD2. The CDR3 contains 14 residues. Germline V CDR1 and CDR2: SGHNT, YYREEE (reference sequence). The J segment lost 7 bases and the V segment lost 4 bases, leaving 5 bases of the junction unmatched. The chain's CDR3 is CASSRTSGSQEQYF. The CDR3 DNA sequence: TGTGCCAGCAGCCGGACTAGCGGGAGTCAGGAGCAGTACTTC.

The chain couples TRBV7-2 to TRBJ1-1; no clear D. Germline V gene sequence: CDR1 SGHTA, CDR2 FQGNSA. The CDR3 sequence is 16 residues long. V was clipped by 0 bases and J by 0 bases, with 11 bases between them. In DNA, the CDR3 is TGTGCCAGCAGCTTAGCGGCGGGAGGGATGAACACTGAAGCTTTCTTT. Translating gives CASSLAAGGMNTEAFF.

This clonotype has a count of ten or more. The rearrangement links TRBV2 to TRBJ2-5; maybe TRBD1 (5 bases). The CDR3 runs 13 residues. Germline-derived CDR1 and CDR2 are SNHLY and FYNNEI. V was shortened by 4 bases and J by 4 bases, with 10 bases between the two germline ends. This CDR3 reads CASSVRVGETQYF. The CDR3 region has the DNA TGTGCCAGCAGTGTCAGGGTGGGAGAGACCCAGTACTTC.

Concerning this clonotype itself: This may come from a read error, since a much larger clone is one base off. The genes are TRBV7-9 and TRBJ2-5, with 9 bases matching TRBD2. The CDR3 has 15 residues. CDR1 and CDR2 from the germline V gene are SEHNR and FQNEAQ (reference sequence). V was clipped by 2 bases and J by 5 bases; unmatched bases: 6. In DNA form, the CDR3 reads TGTGCCAGCAGCTTAATAGCGGGAGCTGCGGAGACCCAGTACTTC. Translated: CASSLIAGAAETQYF.

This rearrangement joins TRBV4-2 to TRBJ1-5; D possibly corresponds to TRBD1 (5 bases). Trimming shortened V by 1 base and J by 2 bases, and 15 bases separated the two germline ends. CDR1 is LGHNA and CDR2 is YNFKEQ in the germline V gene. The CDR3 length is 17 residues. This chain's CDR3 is CASSQVGDSRGNQPQHF. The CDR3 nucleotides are TGTGCCAGCAGCCAAGTAGGAGACAGTCGTGGCAATCAGCCCCAGCATTTT.

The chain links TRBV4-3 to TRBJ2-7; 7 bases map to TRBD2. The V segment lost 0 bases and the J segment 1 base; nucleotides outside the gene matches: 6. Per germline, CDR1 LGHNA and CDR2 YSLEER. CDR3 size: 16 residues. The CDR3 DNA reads TGCGCCAGCAGCCAAGAAACGGGAGGACGGTCCTACGAGCAGTACTTC. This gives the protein CASSQETGGRSYEQYF.

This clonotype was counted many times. CDR3 sequence: CATRLFSEAFF. In DNA, the CDR3 is TGTGCCACCAGGCTTTTTTCTGAAGCTTTCTTT. The chain combines TRBV2 with TRBJ1-1; the D is unclear. Germline CDR1 reads SNHLY; CDR2 reads FYNNEI. The CDR3 extends over 11 amino acids. V lost 10 bases, J lost 6 bases, and 12 bases lay in between.

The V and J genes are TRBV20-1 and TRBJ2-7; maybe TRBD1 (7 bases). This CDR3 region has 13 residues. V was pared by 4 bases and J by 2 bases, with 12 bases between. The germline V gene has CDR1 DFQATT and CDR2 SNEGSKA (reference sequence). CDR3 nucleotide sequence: TGCAGTGCTATGCGGGACAGAACCTACGAGCAGTACTTC. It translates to CSAMRDRTYEQYF.

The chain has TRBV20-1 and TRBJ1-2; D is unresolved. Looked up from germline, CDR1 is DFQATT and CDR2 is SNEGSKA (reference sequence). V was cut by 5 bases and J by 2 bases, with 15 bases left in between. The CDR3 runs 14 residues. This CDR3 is CSAPRDEPNYGYTF. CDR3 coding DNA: TGCAGTGCTCCCCGTGATGAGCCGAACTATGGCTACACCTTC.

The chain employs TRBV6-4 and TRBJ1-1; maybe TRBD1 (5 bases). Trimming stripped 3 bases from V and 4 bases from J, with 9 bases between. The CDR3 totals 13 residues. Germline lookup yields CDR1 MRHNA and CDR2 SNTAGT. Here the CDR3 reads CASSEGQSTEAFF. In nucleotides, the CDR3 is TGTGCCAGCAGTGAGGGGCAGTCCACTGAAGCTTTCTTT.